The 9 T cell receptor beta chains presented below share a single source sample, sequenced in a study of shared clonotypes between healthy human individuals. TCRdb's table, derived via immunoSEQ multiplex PCR, lists solely in-frame clones and lacks some. This table holds around 2.3 million clones, 90% to 96% found once. Material: naive CD4+ T cells sorted from blood. Subset: CD45RA+ positively selected. The source of these receptors is a man aged 18 to 30 in good health.

This chain joins TRBV9 and TRBJ1-1; D is possibly TRBD1 (5 bases). This CDR3 is 13 amino acids long. V was trimmed by 3 bases and J by 10 bases, leaving 16 bases between them. CDR1 is SGDLS and CDR2 is YYNGEE in the germline V gene. The CDR3 DNA follows: TGTGCCAGCAGCGGGGACGGCTTCTATGGAGCTTTCTTT. Amino acids: CASSGDGFYGAFF.

The chain is built from TRBV19 and TRBJ2-5; D unclear. The CDR3 covers 14 residues. Germline V lookup: CDR1 LNHDA, CDR2 SQIVND (reference sequence). V was trimmed by 2 bases and J by 1 base, leaving 8 bases between them. The CDR3 loop is CASSILGAQETQYF. In DNA, the CDR3 is TGTGCCAGTAGTATACTGGGTGCCCAAGAGACCCAGTACTTC.

CDR3 coding DNA: TGTGCCAGCAGCCGAGCAGATCAGCCCCAGCATTTT. Translated, it gives CASSRADQPQHF. The V and J genes are TRBV6-6 and TRBJ1-5, with unresolved D. The CDR3 is 12 residues long. Germline V gene data show CDR1 as MNHNY and CDR2 as SVGAGI (reference sequence). V was pared by 6 bases and J by 5 bases, with 8 bases between.

The rearrangement joins TRBV6-1 to TRBJ1-1, with 7 nucleotides matching TRBD1. The length of the CDR3 is 12 residues. With V trimmed by 10 bases and J by 1 base, 3 bases remained unmatched. Germline V gene lookup returns CDR1 MNHNS and CDR2 SASEGT. Here the CDR3 reads CAMRQGNTEAFF. CDR3 nucleotide sequence: TGTGCCATGAGACAGGGGAACACTGAAGCTTTCTTT.

In DNA form, the CDR3 reads TGTGCCAGCAGCTTAACGGAGCGGATCTACGAGCAGTACTTC. The encoded protein is CASSLTERIYEQYF. The genes are TRBV7-9 and TRBJ2-7, with D possibly matching TRBD2 (5 bases). The germline V and J ends were trimmed by 2 bases and 3 bases, with 11 bases remaining between them. From germline, CDR1 is SEHNR and CDR2 FQNEAQ (reference sequence). The CDR3 spans 14 residues.

The chain couples TRBV6-5 to TRBJ2-7, with D perhaps matching TRBD1 or TRBD2 (5 bases each). The CDR3 extends over 12 amino acids. Germline assignment: CDR1 MNHEY and CDR2 SVGAGI. Trimming took off 5 bases at V and 5 bases at J, with 10 bases between the two ends. The CDR3 DNA sequence: TGTGCCAGCAGTGGGGACGGGGACGAGCAGTACTTC. Its translation: CASSGDGDEQYF.

The chain employs TRBV6-5 and TRBJ1-1, with 8 bases that match TRBD1. Germline V gene sequence: CDR1 MNHEY, CDR2 SVGAGI. The CDR3 totals 15 residues. The trim removed 5 bases at V and 3 bases at J, leaving 8 bases unmatched. The CDR3 loop reads CASSQRQGRYTEAFF. The CDR3 coding sequence is TGTGCCAGCAGTCAAAGACAGGGGAGGTACACTGAAGCTTTCTTT.

As regards this clone: The same CDR3 arises from other DNA sequences in this sample as well. V usage is TRBV18 and J usage is TRBJ2-7, with D uncertain. Germline V gives CDR1 KGHSH, CDR2 LQKENI. CDR3 length equals 15 residues. Deletions cut 0 bases from V and 0 bases from J, with 9 bases between. CDR3 nucleotide sequence: TGTGCCAGCTCACCACCGGGGTCTCGCTCCTACGAGCAGTACTTC. Encoded protein: CASSPPGSRSYEQYF.

CDR3 nucleotides: TGTGCCAGCAGGGGATTATCTACTGAAGCTTTCTTT. This gives the protein CASRGLSTEAFF. The chain carries TRBV2 and TRBJ1-1; D is unresolved. The CDR3 has 12 amino acids. The V gene lost 6 bases and the J gene lost 5 bases, with 10 bases spanning the gap. Per the germline V gene, CDR1 is SNHLY and CDR2 is FYNNEI. The entire variable domain, with the rest obtained from reference TRBV2 and TRBJ1-1, is as follows: EPEVTQTPSHQVTQMGQEVILRCVPISNHLYFYWYRQILGQKVEFLVSFYNNEISEKSEIFDDQFSVERPDGSNFTLKIRSTKLEDSAMYFCASRGLSTEAFFGQGTRLTVV.